The 24 T cell receptor beta chains listed next were all sequenced from one sample in a study of T cells in Graves' hyperthyroidism and ophthalmopathy. RNA transcripts yielded amplified TCR beta CDR3 regions. The study used the HTBI primer set for a first-round RT-PCR of the TCR CDR3. TCRdb re-derived calls from the multiplex PCR reads in MiXCR, one entry per CDR3 protein. The table shows about 640,000 distinct CDR3 sequences, with 20% to 25% occurring only once. The sequenced sample was blood. These TCRs come from a man aged 30 to 45 with Graves' ophthalmopathy.

A few counts support this clonotype. The chain uses TRBV29-1 and TRBJ2-7; tentative D call: TRBD2 (5 bases). V lost 4 bases and J 6 bases, leaving 13 bases between the germline ends. The germline V gene encodes CDR1 SQVTM and CDR2 ANQGSEA. The CDR3 sequence is 12 residues long. The CDR3 region is CSVAVTAGEQYF. The CDR3 coding sequence is TGCAGCGTTGCTGTCACTGCGGGCGAGCAGTACTTC.

The chain employs TRBV7-2 and TRBJ1-5; 7 bases align to TRBD1. The CDR3 is made up of 15 amino acids. With 1 base clipped from V and 1 base from J, the junction kept 1 base outside the gene matches. The germline gives CDR1 SGHTA, CDR2 FQGNSA. The CDR3 DNA follows: TGTGCCAGCAGCTTAGTGACAGGGAGCAATCAGCCCCAGCATTTT. Encoded protein: CASSLVTGSNQPQHF. The full variable domain, completed using reference TRBV7-2 and TRBJ1-5, is GAGVSQSPSNKVTEKGKDVELRCDPISGHTALYWYRQSLGQGLEFLIYFQGNSAPDKSGLPSDRFSAERTGGSVSTLTIQRTQQEDSAVYLCASSLVTGSNQPQHFGDGTRLSIL.

This chain links TRBV12-3 or TRBV12-4 with TRBJ2-1; tentatively, D is TRBD1 (5 bases). Trimming left V 8 bases short and J 6 bases short, with 20 bases between. This CDR3 has 15 amino acids. In nucleotides, the CDR3 is TGTGCCAGCGCAAAACCGGCACCCAGGGTCAATGAGCAGTTCTTC. This encodes CASAKPAPRVNEQFF.

There are a few counts of this clonotype. The chain couples TRBV5-1 to TRBJ2-3, with D perhaps being TRBD1 or TRBD2 (5 bases each). The V gene's germline CDR1 is SGHRS and CDR2 YFSETQ. This CDR3 contains 13 residues. V was clipped by 0 bases and J by 8 bases, with 10 bases between them. The CDR3 coding sequence is TGCGCCAGCAGCTTGGTAGGGACCCCTACGCAGTATTTT. Translation gives CASSLVGTPTQYF.

In this sample, this clonotype turned up many times. This chain links TRBV7-9 with TRBJ1-2, with D hard to call. The CDR3 covers 12 residues. Germline V lookup: CDR1 SEHNR, CDR2 FQNEAQ (reference sequence). Trimming pared 6 bases from V and 4 bases from J, leaving 9 bases between. The CDR3 loop reads CASSPMAYGYTF. Written as DNA, the CDR3 is TGTGCCAGCAGTCCCATGGCCTATGGCTACACCTTC.

This clonotype has just a few counts. This sequence joins TRBV14 and TRBJ2-1, with D possibly matching TRBD2 (5 bases). Per the germline V gene, CDR1 is SGHDN and CDR2 is FVKESK. The CDR3 spans 16 residues. Trimming took off 0 bases at V and 3 bases at J, with 12 bases between the two ends. The CDR3 coding sequence is TGTGCCAGCAGCCAAGATCTAGGGCGGGTCTACAATGAGCAGTTCTTC. Translated, it gives CASSQDLGRVYNEQFF.

This clonotype occurred a few times. This sequence joins TRBV6-1 and TRBJ2-5, with 10 nucleotides matching TRBD2. Germline-derived CDR1 and CDR2 are MNHNS and SASEGT. The length of the CDR3 is 14 residues. The V and J ends lost 7 bases and 4 bases, in that order; junction bases with no gene match: 6. The CDR3 DNA reads as TGTGCCAGCAACTCGGGACTAGCGAGAGAGACCCAGTACTTC. It encodes CASNSGLARETQYF.

This clonotype appeared a few times. V and J are TRBV3-1 and TRBJ2-1; 8 bases agree with TRBD2. The V and J ends lost 1 base and 8 bases, in that order; junction bases with no gene match: 7. The CDR3 covers 15 residues. CDR1 and CDR2 from the germline V gene are LGHDT and YNNKEL (reference sequence). CDR3 protein: CASSQGPGGPYEQFF. CDR3 bases: TGTGCCAGCAGCCAAGGTCCGGGAGGGCCGTATGAGCAGTTCTTC.

This clonotype has ten or more counts. The rearrangement joins TRBV28 to TRBJ2-1; TRBD2 agrees at 7 bases. The CDR3 loop spans 14 amino acids. After removal of 5 bases from V and 6 bases from J, the junction contained 7 bases not matched to a gene. Germline loops: CDR1 MDHEN, CDR2 SYDVKM. Written as DNA, the CDR3 is TGTGCCAGCAGTACCTACCTAGCGGTCAATGAGCAGTTCTTC. Translating gives CASSTYLAVNEQFF.

Note on this clonotype: One end of the junction is discordant with germline, which a read error may explain. The chain couples TRBV12-3 or TRBV12-4 to TRBJ2-5; possible D gene TRBD2, 6 bases. CDR3 length: 14 amino acids. In DNA form, the CDR3 reads TGTGCCAGCAGTTTAGGGGGAGGAGGCAGTGCAAAGGACTTC. Translated: CASSLGGGGSAKDF.

This chain connects TRBV27 to TRBJ1-5; D perhaps matches TRBD1 (6 bases). This CDR3 is built from 17 residues. From germline, CDR1 is MNHEY and CDR2 SMNVEV (reference sequence). Trimming stripped 0 bases from V and 6 bases from J, with 18 bases between. The CDR3 DNA reads TGTGCCAGCAGTTTATCTTCGACAGGCTTGCGGTTTCAGCCCCAGCATTTT. This sequence encodes CASSLSSTGLRFQPQHF.

The rearrangement joins TRBV10-2 to TRBJ2-1, with TRBD2 matching 7 bases. CDR3 length equals 17 residues. The V segment lost 1 base and the J segment 1 base; nucleotides outside the gene matches: 7. Germline CDR1 and CDR2: WSHSY and SAAADI. The CDR3 spells CASSEFRAGASYNEQFF. CDR3 nucleotide sequence: TGCGCCAGCAGTGAGTTCCGGGCGGGAGCTTCCTACAATGAGCAGTTCTTC.

This clonotype came up a few times. The rearrangement links TRBV12-3 or TRBV12-4 to TRBJ2-7; 7 bases match TRBD2. The V segment lost 5 bases and the J segment 5 bases; nucleotides outside the gene matches: 9. This CDR3 is 14 amino acids long. CDR3 DNA: TGTGCCAGCAGTCCGAGCGGGAAGGCCGACGAGCAGTACTTC. Its protein is CASSPSGKADEQYF.

The CDR3 DNA reads as TGTGCCAGTAGTATTGGCCTTTTTGATGAGCAGTTCTTC. It codes for CASSIGLFDEQFF. The chain couples TRBV19 to TRBJ2-1, with D uncertain. Trimming stripped 3 bases from V and 8 bases from J, with 11 bases between. This CDR3 comprises 13 residues. The germline V gene encodes CDR1 LNHDA and CDR2 SQIVND (reference sequence).

This chain links TRBV6-1 with TRBJ1-2, with TRBD1 as a possible D gene (6 bases). From germline, CDR1 is MNHNS and CDR2 SASEGT. V lost 10 bases and J lost 7, with 19 bases in between. The CDR3 has 13 residues. CDR3 protein: CATESNREGGYTF. In DNA form, the CDR3 reads TGTGCCACAGAATCGAACAGGGAAGGTGGCTACACCTTC.

The chain employs TRBV20-1 and TRBJ2-3, with no clear D. Germline V gives CDR1 DFQATT, CDR2 SNEGSKA (reference sequence). V gave up 0 bases and J gave up 5 bases, with 0 bases separating them. This CDR3 is 10 amino acids long. The chain's CDR3 is CSAREDTQYF. The CDR3 bases are TGCAGTGCTAGAGAAGATACGCAGTATTTT.

This clonotype has at least ten counts. The V and J genes are TRBV28 and TRBJ2-1; TRBD1 might be the D (5 bases). Trimming pared 4 bases from V and 0 bases from J, leaving 10 bases between. This CDR3 comprises 15 residues. Germline CDR1 is MDHEN and CDR2 is SYDVKM. The CDR3 DNA reads TGTGCCAGCAGTTGGCACAGGCTCTCCTACAATGAGCAGTTCTTC. Its translation: CASSWHRLSYNEQFF.

On this clonotype itself: Since a much larger clone is just one base distant, this may be a read error. The V call is TRBV6-2 or TRBV6-3, the J call TRBJ1-1; 9 nucleotides align to TRBD1. This CDR3 has 15 amino acids. Trimming at V came to 5 bases and at J to 1 base, leaving 5 bases not matched to a gene. Germline V gene lookup returns CDR1 MNHEY and CDR2 SVGEGT. The CDR3 loop reads CASSRDRVPNTEAFF. The CDR3, as DNA: TGTGCCAGCAGTCGGGACAGGGTTCCGAACACTGAAGCTTTCTTT.

This clonotype came up many times. The CDR3 region is CASSSFGGREQYF. For the CDR3, the DNA is TGTGCCAGCAGCTCCTTCGGGGGGAGGGAGCAGTACTTC. The rearrangement joins TRBV11-2 to TRBJ2-7, with 7 bases lining up with TRBD2. Germline CDR1 reads SGHAT; CDR2 reads FQNNGV. The CDR3 covers 13 residues. J was trimmed by 7 bases and V by 4 bases; bases with no gene match: 7.

This clonotype was found a few times. The V and J genes are TRBV20-1 and TRBJ1-1; TRBD1 is a possible D gene (6 bases). Germline V gene sequence: CDR1 DFQATT, CDR2 SNEGSKA (reference sequence). The CDR3 spans 15 residues. Trimming cost V 0 bases and J 5 bases, with 16 bases left between them. CDR3 amino acids: CSARDYQGTVTEAFF. The CDR3 DNA reads TGCAGTGCTAGAGATTATCAGGGGACGGTAACTGAAGCTTTCTTT.

V and J are TRBV7-3 and TRBJ2-3; 7 positions agree with TRBD2. In germline, CDR1 is SGHTA, CDR2 FQGTGA. The CDR3 totals 15 residues. Unmatched junction bases numbered 10, after V lost 5 bases and J lost 5 bases. The CDR3 protein is CASSLGASGIDTQYF. In DNA form, the CDR3 reads TGTGCCAGCAGCCTAGGGGCTAGCGGCATAGATACGCAGTATTTT.

The sample holds one count of this clonotype. The chain links TRBV4-2 to TRBJ2-5, with 8 bases lining up with TRBD2. Looked up from germline, CDR1 is LGHNA and CDR2 is YNFKEQ. Trimming removed 5 bases from V and 5 bases from J; junction bases left unmatched: 10. The CDR3 spans 15 residues. This CDR3 is CASSSGGTVEETQYF. CDR3 DNA: TGTGCCAGCAGCTCGGGAGGGACGGTTGAGGAGACCCAGTACTTC.

This chain links TRBV7-8 with TRBJ2-1; the match to TRBD2 covers 11 bases. The CDR3 is 17 residues long. CDR1 is SGHVS and CDR2 is FQNEAQ in the germline V gene. Trimming took 5 bases from V and 4 from J; bases not matched to a gene: 10. CDR3 protein: CASSPTAGTSGYNEQFF. As DNA, the CDR3 is TGTGCCAGCAGCCCCACAGCCGGGACTAGCGGATACAATGAGCAGTTCTTC.

This rearrangement joins TRBV20-1 to TRBJ1-2, with a tentative D call TRBD1 (6 bases). V lost 3 bases and J 0 bases, leaving 17 bases between the germline ends. CDR3 length: 16 amino acids. Germline loops: CDR1 DFQATT, CDR2 SNEGSKA (reference sequence). In DNA, the CDR3 is TGCAGTGCTAGGGAGTACCGGGACAACTCTAACTATGGCTACACCTTC. The encoded protein is CSAREYRDNSNYGYTF.